Sequencing of this TCR beta chain was carried out in a study of low-dose radiotherapy and immunotherapy resistance in tumors. Alpha- and beta-chain coverage of first-strand cDNA came from TRAV- and TRBV-specific primers. TCRs were put through around 20 PCR cycles of amplification with Phusion. A constant-region primer and the V-primer adapter served as the primer pair. mRNA isolates were amplified via in vitro transcription. A single record per CDR3 protein comes from TCRdb applying MiXCR to the reads. The sample has roughly 14,000 distinct CDR3 sequences; about three fifths are singletons. This CDR3 region has 15 residues. V was clipped by 5 bases and J by 7 bases; unmatched bases: 12. Germline V CDR1 and CDR2: SNHLY, FYNNEI.

This receptor was taken from a human donor with advanced metastatic prostate, ovarian, gallbladder or colorectal cancer (not recorded which). This table probably holds off-target reads from a library built for another chain. V usage is TRBV2 and J usage is TRBJ2-7; 9 nucleotides agree with TRBD2. The CDR3 DNA reads as TGTGCCAGCAGTAAGGAAGCGGGGGGCTGGGGTGAGCAGTACTTC. As protein: CASSKEAGGWGEQYF. The full variable domain, its missing parts supplied by reference TRBV2 and TRBJ2-7, is EPEVTQTPSHQVTQMGQEVILRCVPISNHLYFYWYRQILGQKVEFLVSFYNNEISEKSEIFDDQFSVERPDGSNFTLKIRSTKLEDSAMYFCASSKEAGGWGEQYFGPGTRLTVT.